Detailed here is one TCR beta chain. V lost 0 bases, J lost 10 bases, and 9 bases lay in between. This CDR3 spans 13 amino acids. Germline CDR1 is LGHDT and CDR2 is YNNKEL (reference sequence). The sample originates from a study of blood T cell repertoires in COVID-19. For the study at large: Spain, Italy and the United States supplied samples that represented acute and convalescent COVID-19. T cells, B-cell-depleted T cells, or PBMCs supplied cDNA or gDNA.

In the source study's methods: Cell counts per sample came from amplifying reference gene primers. The assay was immunoSEQ multiplex PCR, and TCRdb's table has in-frame clones only and misses some. The DNA was the basis for D and trimming; V, J and clone size are from that table. The data contain about 63,000 clones, about 76% of them seen just once; the ten biggest clones take up roughly half. The receptor's source is an elderly woman with acute or convalescent COVID-19. Sequenced input: peripheral blood. This sequence joins TRBV3-1 (or the pseudogene TRBV3-2) and TRBJ1-4, with D hard to call. CDR3 coding DNA: TGTGCCAGCAGCCAAGATCCAGGTTCAAAACTGTTTTTT. Amino acid sequence: CASSQDPGSKLFF.